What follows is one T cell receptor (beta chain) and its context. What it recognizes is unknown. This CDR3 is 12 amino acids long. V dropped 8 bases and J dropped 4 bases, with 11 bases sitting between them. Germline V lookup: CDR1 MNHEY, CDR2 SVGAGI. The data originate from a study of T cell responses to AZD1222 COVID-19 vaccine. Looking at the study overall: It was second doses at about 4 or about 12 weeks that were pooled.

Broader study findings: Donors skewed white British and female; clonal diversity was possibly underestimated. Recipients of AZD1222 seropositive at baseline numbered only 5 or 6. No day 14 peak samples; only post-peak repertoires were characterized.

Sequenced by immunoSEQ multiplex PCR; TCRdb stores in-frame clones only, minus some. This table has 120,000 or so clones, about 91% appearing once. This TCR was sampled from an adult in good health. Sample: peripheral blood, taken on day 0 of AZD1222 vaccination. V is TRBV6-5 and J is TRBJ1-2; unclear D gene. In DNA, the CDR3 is TGTGCCAGCCTACCCTACCTCTATGGCTACACCTTC. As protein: CASLPYLYGYTF.